These T cell receptor beta chains were read from a single sample in a study of T-cell memory formation after mild COVID-19. MiXCR was run by TCRdb on the 5' RACE reads, yielding one entry per CDR3 protein. The table includes around 260,000 distinct CDR3 sequences, 15% to 20% detected once. The sequenced material came from PBMCs or a T cell subset sorted from them (not recorded which). The receptors here all came from a man aged 18 to 30 who had mild COVID-19 (a few samples of this study predate the infection). Cell type and time point are not known. CDR3s include the opening cysteine and the closing phenylalanine or tryptophan. A D gene is named only where the DNA matches it firmly. Rows give clone size only sometimes, using once, few, many, or a class for an expanded clone.

abundance: .
j_gene: TRBJ2-1
d_gene: .
v_gene: TRBV5-1
CDR3aa: CASSARQAAGEQFF
CDR3nt: TGCGCCAGCAGCGCCAGACAGGCGGCGGGCGAGCAGTTCTTC

abundance: .
j_gene: TRBJ2-2
d_gene: .
v_gene: TRBV6-5
CDR3aa: CASINQGLLNTGELFF
CDR3nt: TGTGCCAGCATTAACCAGGGACTGTTGAACACCGGGGAGCTGTTTTTT

abundance: .
j_gene: TRBJ1-4
d_gene: TRBD1
v_gene: TRBV12-3/TRBV12-4
CDR3aa: CASSWGQKDEKLFF
CDR3nt: TGTGCCAGCAGTTGGGGACAGAAGGATGAAAAACTGTTTTTT

abundance: .
j_gene: TRBJ1-5
d_gene: TRBD1
v_gene: TRBV6-5
CDR3aa: CASNPTGSSNQPQHF
CDR3nt: TGTGCCAGCAACCCGACAGGGTCAAGCAATCAGCCCCAGCATTTT

abundance: .
j_gene: TRBJ1-1
d_gene: TRBD1
v_gene: TRBV6-1
CDR3aa: CASRAGGWTEAFF
CDR3nt: TGTGCCAGCAGGGCAGGGGGTTGGACTGAAGCTTTCTTT

abundance: .
j_gene: TRBJ2-1
d_gene: .
v_gene: TRBV7-8
CDR3aa: CASSKETRGLEQFF
CDR3nt: TGTGCCAGCAGCAAAGAGACTAGGGGATTAGAGCAGTTCTTC

abundance: .
j_gene: TRBJ2-3
d_gene: .
v_gene: TRBV9
CDR3aa: CASSVVGFPSTDTQYF
CDR3nt: TGTGCCAGCAGCGTAGTGGGGTTTCCTAGCACAGATACGCAGTATTTT

abundance: .
j_gene: TRBJ1-1
d_gene: .
v_gene: TRBV5-1
CDR3aa: CASKDNTRGVNTEAFF
CDR3nt: TGCGCCAGCAAGGATAATACGAGAGGGGTGAACACTGAAGCTTTCTTT

abundance: few
j_gene: TRBJ1-3
d_gene: .
v_gene: TRBV4-1
CDR3aa: CASSQEGSSGNTIYF
CDR3nt: TGCGCCAGCAGCCAAGAGGGTAGCTCTGGAAACACCATATATTTT

abundance: few
j_gene: TRBJ1-2
d_gene: TRBD1
v_gene: TRBV7-9
CDR3aa: CASSLTQGNGYTF
CDR3nt: TGTGCCAGCAGCTTAACACAGGGGAATGGCTACACCTTC

abundance: .
j_gene: TRBJ1-6
d_gene: .
v_gene: TRBV3-1
CDR3aa: CASSQDQGSYSPLHF
CDR3nt: TGTGCCAGCAGCCAAGATCAAGGGTCCTATTCACCCCTCCACTTT

abundance: .
j_gene: TRBJ2-1
d_gene: .
v_gene: TRBV14
CDR3aa: CASSQGSREFF
CDR3nt: TGTGCCAGCAGCCAAGGAAGTCGGGAGTTCTTC

abundance: .
j_gene: TRBJ2-7
d_gene: .
v_gene: TRBV6-5
CDR3aa: CASSYSLTGEYEQYF
CDR3nt: TGTGCCAGCAGTTACTCACTGACTGGAGAGTACGAGCAGTACTTC

abundance: many
j_gene: TRBJ1-1
d_gene: .
v_gene: TRBV23-1
CDR3aa: CASSREMNTEAFF
CDR3nt: TGCGCCAGCAGCAGGGAGATGAACACTGAAGCTTTCTTT

abundance: few
j_gene: TRBJ2-5
d_gene: TRBD2
v_gene: TRBV25-1
CDR3aa: CASSGVAGELKTQYF
CDR3nt: TGTGCCAGCAGTGGCGTAGCGGGGGAACTGAAGACCCAGTACTTC

abundance: .
j_gene: TRBJ1-1
d_gene: TRBD1
v_gene: TRBV20-1
CDR3aa: CSALGQRDSNTEAFF
CDR3nt: TGCAGTGCCCTGGGACAGAGAGATTCTAACACTGAAGCTTTCTTT

abundance: few
j_gene: TRBJ1-5
d_gene: .
v_gene: TRBV4-3
CDR3aa: CASSQDWTNSNQPQHF
CDR3nt: TGCGCCAGCAGCCAAGATTGGACCAATAGCAATCAGCCCCAGCATTTT

abundance: .
j_gene: TRBJ2-7
d_gene: .
v_gene: TRBV4-1
CDR3aa: CASSQEAASYEQYF
CDR3nt: TGCGCCAGCAGCCAAGAGGCAGCGTCCTACGAGCAGTACTTC

abundance: .
j_gene: TRBJ2-3
d_gene: .
v_gene: TRBV7-2
CDR3aa: CASSRVAGAGRTDTQYF
CDR3nt: TGTGCCAGCAGCCGCGTCGCAGGAGCGGGTCGTACAGATACGCAGTATTTT

abundance: .
j_gene: TRBJ2-3
d_gene: .
v_gene: TRBV7-9
CDR3aa: CASRLDGGGTDTQYF
CDR3nt: TGTGCCAGCAGGCTAGACGGGGGTGGCACAGATACGCAGTATTTT

abundance: .
j_gene: TRBJ1-5
d_gene: .
v_gene: TRBV19
CDR3aa: CASSNDQPQHF
CDR3nt: TGTGCCAGTAGTAACGATCAGCCCCAGCATTTT

abundance: .
j_gene: TRBJ2-7
d_gene: .
v_gene: TRBV11-3
CDR3aa: CASSFGQGVYEQYF
CDR3nt: TGTGCCAGCAGCTTCGGCCAGGGTGTCTACGAGCAGTACTTC

abundance: few
j_gene: TRBJ2-7
d_gene: TRBD1
v_gene: TRBV30
CDR3aa: CAWSAGTGHYEQYF
CDR3nt: TGTGCCTGGAGCGCCGGGACAGGGCACTACGAGCAGTACTTC

abundance: .
j_gene: TRBJ2-7
d_gene: .
v_gene: TRBV5-8
CDR3aa: CASSHPGFTYEQYF
CDR3nt: TGTGCCAGCAGCCACCCGGGCTTCACCTACGAGCAGTACTTC

abundance: few
j_gene: TRBJ1-5
d_gene: TRBD1
v_gene: TRBV9
CDR3aa: CASSATGGGNQPQHF
CDR3nt: TGTGCCAGCAGCGCCACAGGGGGCGGCAATCAGCCCCAGCATTTT